This T cell receptor beta chain stems from a study of blood T cell repertoires in COVID-19. At the level of the study: Sites in the United States, Italy and Spain provided acute and convalescent COVID-19 samples. The analysed material was cDNA or gDNA that came from T cells, B-cell-depleted T cells, or PBMCs.

In the study's own analysis: Amplification of reference gene primers provided the estimated nucleated cell counts. Only in-frame clones appear in the TCRdb table, and some are missing; sequencing was by immunoSEQ multiplex PCR. V and J calls and clone size are given by that table; D and trimming were obtained from the DNA. The table has around 250,000 clones, almost 90% seen once. The Seattle patients, enrolled during active infection, were followed longitudinally. Trimming removed 1 base at V and 0 bases at J, with 13 bases between. This CDR3 comprises 17 residues. The germline V gene encodes CDR1 LNHDA and CDR2 SQIVND (reference sequence). This clone showed up just once.

Input material: peripheral blood. The sequence came from a woman aged 55-69 years with COVID-19, enrolled during active disease. The J gene is TRBJ1-5, the V gene TRBV19; a weak D match, TRBD1 (6 bases). The CDR3 DNA reads TGTGCCAGTAGTATAGCGCAGGGGCTATATAGCAATCAGCCCCAGCATTTT. Protein: CASSIAQGLYSNQPQHF.